By its share, the clone carrying this T cell receptor (beta chain) is medium-sized. Germline-derived CDR1 and CDR2 are MNHEY and SVGEGT. This CDR3 comprises 16 residues. The V end was cut by 4 bases, the J end by 5 bases, with 20 bases between. The data belong to a study of control samples from healthy donors and cancer patients. Assay: immunoSEQ multiplex PCR; the TCRdb copy retains only in-frame clones and omits some. Here the sample spans approximately 49,000 clones, 65% to 90% being singletons. The receptor was isolated from a woman aged 45-59 years with lung cancer. V and J are TRBV6-2 or TRBV6-3 and TRBJ1-1; D possibly corresponds to TRBD1 (5 bases). Sequencing used PBMCs. Here the CDR3 DNA reads TGTGCCAGCAGTTCTCTGGGCTCCACCTGGGGGACTGAAGCTTTCTTT. Translated, it gives CASSSLGSTWGTEAFF.